The present T cell receptor beta chain was sequenced within a study of vaccination effects on CD4 cells after COVID-19. Expansion with viral peptide pools was applied to antigen-specific CD4+ T cells by the ViraFEST assay prior to sequencing. It was after 10 days of culture that CD4+ T cells were isolated. Documented for the person is a PCR-confirmed SARS-CoV-2 infection occurring between March and December 2020. Every well got two million PBMC, which were grown with about 10 IU/ml IL-2 and roughly 10 ug/ml peptides. The protocol was immunoSEQ multiplex PCR, while the TCRdb copy is restricted to in-frame clones and leaves out a portion. The profile covers about 45,000 clones, with 60% to 75% appearing a single time and about 30% taken by the ten largest. With regard to this clone: The target antigen is unknown.

CDR1 is WNHNN and CDR2 is SYGVQD in the germline V gene (reference sequence). The CDR3 is made up of 14 amino acids. After removal of 7 bases from V and 4 bases from J, the junction contained 7 bases not matched to a gene. The sequences come from CD4+ T cells from PBMCs cultured with a peptide pool, collected before COVID-19 vaccination. The V and J genes are TRBV10-1 and TRBJ2-1; 7 nucleotides match TRBD1. The TCR was taken from a human donor who had a prior SARS-CoV-2 infection. The CDR3 DNA reads as TGCGCCAGCATACGGACAGGATGGTACAATGAGCAGTTCTTC. Protein sequence: CASIRTGWYNEQFF.